A selection of T cell receptor beta chains follows, all from one sample in a study of TIL therapy for anti-PD-1-resistant metastatic lung cancer. Repertoires were generated with immunoSEQ multiplex PCR, while TCRdb's copy carries only in-frame clones and drops some. The sample lists tens of thousands of clones, less than 85% occurring once. This sample comprised blood, obtained at baseline. These receptors originate from a person between 25 and 80 years old with non-small cell lung cancer. Each CDR3 is given with its conserved first and last residue. The D gene is left open where the match is weak. Where a row states a size, it is once, few, many or the class of an expanded clone; other rows omit it.

clone_size j_call d_call v_call cdr3_nt cdr3_aa
. TRBJ2-1 . TRBV28 TGTGCCACGATGGGACTCGAATTCTACAATGAGCAGTTCTTC CATMGLEFYNEQFF
. TRBJ2-2 . TRBV11-3 TGTGCCAGCAGCTTAGTGGGCGGGGAGCTGTTTTTT CASSLVGGELFF
. TRBJ1-2 . TRBV28 TGTGCCAGCTCAACAAGTCGGTCGGGGTATGGCTACACCTTC CASSTSRSGYGYTF
. TRBJ2-5 . TRBV5-5 TGTGCCAGCAGACCGATGACAGGGAGGAAAGAGACCCAGTACTTC CASRPMTGRKETQYF
. TRBJ2-2 . TRBV9 TGTGCCAGCAGCGTCGGGACGGGGCGAGGTAACACCGGGGAGCTGTTTTTT CASSVGTGRGNTGELFF
. TRBJ2-7 . TRBV9 TGTGCCAGCAGCCCCAGGGGGGGGGCGGTGGACGAGCAGTACTTC CASSPRGGAVDEQYF
once TRBJ2-7 TRBD2 TRBV28 TGTGCCAGCAGATCTGGACTAGCGGGTGAGCAGTACTTC CASRSGLAGEQYF
. TRBJ2-1 TRBD1 TRBV30 TGTGCCTGGAGCACCGGGACAGGGGGCAATGAGCAGTTCTTC CAWSTGTGGNEQFF
. TRBJ2-1 . TRBV10-1 TGCGCCAGCAGTGAGTCGACCCTAGCGAGTAGTTACAATGAGCAGTTCTTC CASSESTLASSYNEQFF
. TRBJ2-3 TRBD2 TRBV11-3 TGTGCCAGCAGCTTAGTAGGCCCGGGACTAGCGAGCACAGATACGCAGTATTTT CASSLVGPGLASTDTQYF
. TRBJ1-1 . TRBV13 TGTGCCAGCAGCCCCTATATCACTGAAGCTTTCTTT CASSPYITEAFF
few TRBJ1-1 TRBD1 TRBV6-5 TGTGCCAGCAGTAAGACAGGGGAATACACTGAAGCTTTCTTT CASSKTGEYTEAFF
. TRBJ2-7 TRBD2 TRBV5-1 TGCGCCAGCAGCTTAGCGGGAAAAGCCTACGAGCAGTACTTC CASSLAGKAYEQYF
. TRBJ2-7 . TRBV23-1 TGCGCCAGCAGTCACTCCCGATGCCACGAGCAGTACTTC CASSHSRCHEQYF
. TRBJ1-5 TRBD1 TRBV4-2 TGTGCCAGCAGCCTTGGACAGGGCGGACAGCCCCAGCATTTT CASSLGQGGQPQHF
. TRBJ2-1 . TRBV9 TGTGCCAGCAGCGTAGACGGAGGGGTGTACAATGAGCAGTTCTTC CASSVDGGVYNEQFF
. TRBJ2-5 . TRBV25-1 TGTGCCAGCACCGAAGGAACCCAAGAGACCCAGTACTTC CASTEGTQETQYF
few TRBJ1-2 . TRBV28 TGTGGAGCGGGGAACTATGGCTACACCTTC CGAGNYGYTF
medium-sized TRBJ1-1 . TRBV19 TGTGCCAGTATGGACAGCTTGAACACTGAAGCTTTCTTT CASMDSLNTEAFF
. TRBJ2-3 TRBD2 TRBV5-4 TGTGCCAGCAGCCTACACAGCGGGGGGGTTACTAGCACAGATACGCAGTATTTT CASSLHSGGVTSTDTQYF
once TRBJ2-5 TRBD2 TRBV7-2 TGTGCCAGCAGCTCCCCTAGCGGGGGTATCCAAGAGACCCAGTACTTC CASSSPSGGIQETQYF
once TRBJ2-1 . TRBV6-6 TGTGCCAGCAGTGCCGACCCCGACCCCTACTACAATGAGCAGTTCTTC CASSADPDPYYNEQFF
few TRBJ1-6 . TRBV7-9 TGTGCCAGCAGCCAAGGGTATTTGTCCCTCCACTTT CASSQGYLSLHF